A single T cell receptor (beta chain) is shown here with its context. Primers included in the PCR were 60 Vbeta and 13 Jbeta primers. Profiling relied on immunoSEQ multiplex PCR, and the TCRdb table lists in-frame clones only, not all of them. The data show around 68,000 clones, approximately 68% seen once. Germline V gene lookup returns CDR1 GTSNPN and CDR2 SVGIG (reference sequence). Deletions cut 1 base from V and 5 bases from J, with 7 bases between. The CDR3 is made up of 12 amino acids. The source of the sample is a study of cytomegalovirus exposure and HLA in healthy donors. This receptor was taken from a woman aged 25 to 39 in good health and CMV-seronegative. The gene calls are TRBV30 and TRBJ2-3, with D possibly matching TRBD2 (5 bases). The sequencing sample was made of PBMCs. The CDR3 protein is CAWSAAGDTQYF. The CDR3 region has the DNA TGTGCCTGGAGTGCGGCGGGAGATACGCAGTATTTT.